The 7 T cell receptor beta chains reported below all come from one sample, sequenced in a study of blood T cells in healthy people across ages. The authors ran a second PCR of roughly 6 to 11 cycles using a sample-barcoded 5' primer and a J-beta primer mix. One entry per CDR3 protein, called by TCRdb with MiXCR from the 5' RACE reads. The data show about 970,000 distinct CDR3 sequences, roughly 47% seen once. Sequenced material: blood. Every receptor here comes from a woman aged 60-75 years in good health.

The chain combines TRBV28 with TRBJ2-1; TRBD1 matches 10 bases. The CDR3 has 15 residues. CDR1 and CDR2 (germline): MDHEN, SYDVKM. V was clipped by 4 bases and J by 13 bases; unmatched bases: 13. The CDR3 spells CASSCLGQGKETQFF. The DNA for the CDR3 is TGTGCCAGCAGTTGCTTGGGACAGGGGAAGGAGACCCAGTTCTTC.

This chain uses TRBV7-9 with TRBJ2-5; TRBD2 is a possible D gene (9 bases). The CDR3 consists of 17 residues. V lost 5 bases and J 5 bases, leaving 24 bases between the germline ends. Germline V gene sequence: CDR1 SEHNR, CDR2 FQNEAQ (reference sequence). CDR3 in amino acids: CASSPWTSGRTGETQYF. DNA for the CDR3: TGTGCCAGCAGCCCCTGGACGAGCGGGAGGACAGGGGAGACCCAGTACTTC.

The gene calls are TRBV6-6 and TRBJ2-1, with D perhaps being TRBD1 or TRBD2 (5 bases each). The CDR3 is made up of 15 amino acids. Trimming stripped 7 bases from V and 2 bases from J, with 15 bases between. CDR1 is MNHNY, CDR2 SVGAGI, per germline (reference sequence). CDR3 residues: CASTGAGTTYNEQFF. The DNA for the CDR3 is TGTGCCAGCACGGGCGCTGGGACGACCTACAATGAGCAGTTCTTC.

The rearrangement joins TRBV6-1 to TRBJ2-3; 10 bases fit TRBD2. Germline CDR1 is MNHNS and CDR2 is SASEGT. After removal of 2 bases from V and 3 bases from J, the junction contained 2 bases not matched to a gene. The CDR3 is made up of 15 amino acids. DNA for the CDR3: TGTGCCAGCAGTGAAACTAGCGGGATAACAGATACGCAGTATTTT. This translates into CASSETSGITDTQYF.

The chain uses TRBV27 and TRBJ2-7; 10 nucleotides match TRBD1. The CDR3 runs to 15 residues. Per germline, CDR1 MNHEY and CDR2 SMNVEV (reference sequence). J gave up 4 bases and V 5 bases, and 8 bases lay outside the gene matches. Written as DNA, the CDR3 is TGTGCCAGCAGTGCACGGACAGGGGGTGGGTACGAGCAGTACTTC. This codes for CASSARTGGGYEQYF.

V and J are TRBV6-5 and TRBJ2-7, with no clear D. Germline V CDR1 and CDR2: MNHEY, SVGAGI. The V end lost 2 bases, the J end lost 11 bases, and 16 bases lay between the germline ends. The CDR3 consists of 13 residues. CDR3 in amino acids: CASSYALGYLEYF. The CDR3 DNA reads TGTGCCAGCAGTTACGCATTAGGCTACCTAGAGTACTTC.

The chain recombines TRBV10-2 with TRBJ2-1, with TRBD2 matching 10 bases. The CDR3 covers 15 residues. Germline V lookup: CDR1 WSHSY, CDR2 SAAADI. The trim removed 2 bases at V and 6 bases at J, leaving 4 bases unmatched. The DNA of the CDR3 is TGCGCCAGCAGTGAGCTAGCGGGAGCGGGCAATGAGCAGTTCTTC. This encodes CASSELAGAGNEQFF.